This TCR beta chain was observed in a study of blood T cell repertoires in COVID-19. Overall study context: PBMCs, B-cell-depleted T cells, or T cells were the source of the cDNA or gDNA that made up the material.

Researchers sorted participants into cohorts using their self-reported clinical history. What the recovered Cohort 3 donors had was two negative PCRs, clearance, or symptom resolution. Trimming removed 8 bases from V and 1 base from J, with 11 bases in between. Germline-derived CDR1 and CDR2 are KGHSH and LQKENI. CDR3 length equals 13 residues. Measured with immunoSEQ multiplex PCR; TCRdb has only the in-frame clones, and not every one. This table holds 350,000 to 550,000 clones, 75% to 90% found once. The genes are TRBV18 and TRBJ2-5; D may be TRBD2 (5 bases). This clonotype was obtained from a man aged 25 to 40 who had recovered from COVID-19. Specimen: PBMCs or T cells enriched from blood (not recorded which). CDR3 amino acids: CASGGGRQETQYF. The CDR3 coding sequence is TGTGCCAGCGGCGGAGGCCGCCAAGAGACCCAGTACTTC.